The clone carrying this T cell receptor beta chain was picked up many times. What it binds is unknown. Original processing notes: Clinicopathological groups supplied CDR3 differences that were used to build a distant-metastasis classifier for papillary thyroid cancer. TCRdb re-analyzed the PCR reads using MiXCR. TCRdb, not the original authors, processed these V and J calls. Of about 35,000 clones in the sample, about 31% were seen once. Thyroid surgery took place with no prior treatment in any patient. These data come from a study of metastatic and nonmetastatic thyroid tumors. Study overall: The authors compared repertoires across blood and tumor or nodule tissue from malignant and benign thyroid patients.

Overall study findings and caveats: Malignant thyroid tumors reportedly had TCR beta diversity that was significantly higher than in benign nodules, in blood and tumor.

The germline gives CDR1 SGHTA, CDR2 FQGNSA. The CDR3 extends over 13 amino acids. The V end lost 5 bases, the J end lost 6 bases, and 11 bases lay between the germline ends. The rearrangement uses TRBV7-2 and TRBJ2-1; D perhaps matches TRBD1 (6 bases). This clonotype originated in a female donor with papillary thyroid cancer or a benign thyroid nodule (not recorded which). Some clones in this sample may be carry-over from other donors' samples. Sequencing used blood. The CDR3 coding sequence is TGTGCCAGCAGCCGAACCAGGGGCAATGAGCAGTTCTTC. Encoded protein: CASSRTRGNEQFF.